A single sample is the source of the 14 T cell receptor beta chains below, sequenced in a study of T cell responses to AZD1222 COVID-19 vaccine. Sequencing was performed with immunoSEQ multiplex PCR; in TCRdb, only in-frame clones are kept and a portion is missing. The repertoire includes about 130,000 clones, roughly 88% of them detected once, and more than 5.5% sits in the top ten. This sample comprised peripheral blood, obtained on day 0 of AZD1222 vaccination. The origin of the receptors is an adult in good health.

The chain carries TRBV9 and TRBJ2-3; TRBD2 agrees at 10 bases. The germline V gene encodes CDR1 SGDLS and CDR2 YYNGEE. V lost 0 bases, J lost 0 bases, and 7 bases stayed unmatched. The CDR3 has 18 amino acids. The CDR3 nucleotides are TGTGCCAGCAGCGTAGCTACTAGCGGGGTTCCTAGCACAGATACGCAGTATTTT. Translating gives CASSVATSGVPSTDTQYF.

This clone was observed a single time. V is TRBV12-3 or TRBV12-4 and J is TRBJ2-5; the D gene is possibly TRBD2 (5 bases). This CDR3 comprises 13 residues. V lost 6 bases, J lost 2 bases, and 10 bases lay in between. The CDR3 sequence: CASSRERQETQYF. Here the CDR3 DNA reads TGTGCCAGCAGCCGGGAAAGGCAAGAGACCCAGTACTTC.

The gene calls are TRBV6-5 and TRBJ2-7; D gene ambiguous. This CDR3 contains 13 residues. With 6 bases removed from V and 6 bases from J, the gap between germline ends came to 15 bases. The V gene's germline CDR1 is MNHEY and CDR2 SVGAGI. The CDR3 is CASSPLPIGEQYF. The CDR3 coding sequence is TGTGCCAGCAGCCCCCTCCCTATAGGCGAGCAGTACTTC.

The CDR3 nucleotides are TGTGCTAGTGGTTTGGTATGCAATGAGCAGTTCTTC. It encodes CASGLVCNEQFF. The chain recombines TRBV12-5 with TRBJ2-1; the D is unclear. The CDR3 loop spans 12 amino acids. Trimming removed 0 bases at V and 6 bases at J, with 3 bases between. Germline V gene data show CDR1 as LGHNT and CDR2 as FRNRAP.

This clone was observed once. V usage is TRBV11-3 and J usage is TRBJ2-7, with TRBD1 identical over 7 bases. In germline, CDR1 is SGHNT, CDR2 YENEEA. The CDR3 has 15 residues. J was trimmed by 5 bases and V by 5 bases; bases with no gene match: 12. The CDR3 region has the DNA TGTGCCAGCAGCCCCCGCCGGGGCAGGGGGAACGAGCAGTACTTC. Protein: CASSPRRGRGNEQYF. Full variable domain (remainder filled in from reference TRBV11-3 and TRBJ2-7): EAGVVQSPRYKIIEKKQPVAFWCNPISGHNTLYWYLQNLGQGPELLIRYENEEAVDDSQLPKDRFSAERLKGVDSTLKIQPAELGDSAVYLCASSPRRGRGNEQYFGPGTRLTVT.

The V call is TRBV13, the J call TRBJ2-7, with D possibly matching TRBD1 (6 bases). The germline V gene encodes CDR1 PRHDT and CDR2 FYEKMQ (reference sequence). The CDR3 has 14 residues. V was cut by 4 bases and J by 0 bases, with 10 bases left in between. CDR3 region: CASSSTGSSYEQYF. The CDR3 nucleotides are TGTGCCAGCAGCTCCACAGGGAGCTCCTACGAGCAGTACTTC.

V and J are TRBV28 and TRBJ1-1; D unclear. Per germline, CDR1 MDHEN and CDR2 SYDVKM. This CDR3 has 14 amino acids. V gave up 2 bases and J gave up 3 bases, with 10 bases separating them. CDR3 nucleotide sequence: TGTGCCAGCAGTTTAGGCGGAGGGTACACTGAAGCTTTCTTT. This codes for CASSLGGGYTEAFF.

V usage is TRBV9 and J usage is TRBJ1-3; maybe TRBD1 (5 bases). The CDR3 has 14 amino acids. The germline CDR1 and CDR2 sequences are SGDLS and YYNGEE. The V gene lost 2 bases and the J gene lost 3 bases, with 9 bases spanning the gap. The CDR3 spells CASSVSGLGNTIYF. CDR3 bases: TGTGCCAGCAGCGTGTCGGGGCTTGGAAACACCATATATTTT.

This chain uses TRBV7-2 with TRBJ2-7; 12 bases map to TRBD2. The CDR3 is made up of 17 amino acids. V shed 2 bases and J 7 bases; nucleotides not matched to a gene: 12. In germline, CDR1 is SGHTA, CDR2 FQGNSA. Here the CDR3 reads CASSLWVASSGGAEQYF. The CDR3 region has the DNA TGTGCCAGCAGCTTATGGGTGGCGTCTAGCGGGGGGGCTGAGCAGTACTTC. Together with reference TRBV7-2 and TRBJ2-7, the CDR3 gives the full variable domain: GAGVSQSPSNKVTEKGKDVELRCDPISGHTALYWYRQSLGQGLEFLIYFQGNSAPDKSGLPSDRFSAERTGGSVSTLTIQRTQQEDSAVYLCASSLWVASSGGAEQYFGPGTRLTVT.

The chain combines TRBV10-3 with TRBJ2-1; 8 nucleotides match TRBD1. With V trimmed by 4 bases and J by 3 bases, 2 bases remained unmatched. The CDR3 loop spans 14 amino acids. Germline-derived CDR1 and CDR2 are ENHRY and SYGVKD. The CDR3 DNA is TGTGCCATCAGTGCACAGGGGGGCTACAATGAGCAGTTCTTC. Amino acids: CAISAQGGYNEQFF.

The chain has TRBV7-9 and TRBJ1-4; D not resolved. Germline-derived CDR1 and CDR2 are SEHNR and FQNEAQ (reference sequence). CDR3 size: 16 residues. V shed 4 bases and J shed 8 bases, with 20 bases lying between them. The CDR3 region has the DNA TGTGCCAGCAGCTCCAGAGACACAACCAATGTGGAAAAACTGTTTTTT. This gives the protein CASSSRDTTNVEKLFF.

The CDR3 bases are TGTGCCAGTAGTGTCCCACAGGGGGACTATGGCTACACCTTC. This translates into CASSVPQGDYGYTF. The V call is TRBV19, the J call TRBJ1-2, with 8 positions matching TRBD1. Trimming took 5 bases from V and 3 from J; bases not matched to a gene: 5. Per germline, CDR1 LNHDA and CDR2 SQIVND (reference sequence). The CDR3 totals 14 residues. The whole variable domain, filled in from reference TRBV19 and TRBJ1-2, reads DGGITQSPKYLFRKEGQNVTLSCEQNLNHDAMYWYRQDPGQGLRLIYYSQIVNDFQKGDIAEGYSVSREKKESFPLTVTSAQKNPTAFYLCASSVPQGDYGYTFGSGTRLTVV.

This chain joins TRBV28 and TRBJ2-3; the match to TRBD2 covers 8 bases. V was clipped by 7 bases and J by 3 bases; unmatched bases: 15. Germline-derived CDR1 and CDR2 are MDHEN and SYDVKM. The CDR3 extends over 17 amino acids. The CDR3 DNA reads TGTGCCAGCATCGCCACCGCCGGGGCGGGAGGTACAGATACGCAGTATTTT. This gives the protein CASIATAGAGGTDTQYF.

This clone qualifies as medium-sized. The chain recombines TRBV19 with TRBJ1-2; the D is unclear. Trimming removed 10 bases at V and 2 bases at J, with 17 bases between. From germline, CDR1 is LNHDA and CDR2 SQIVND (reference sequence). This CDR3 spans 14 amino acids. CDR3: CATKGRQANYGYTF. The CDR3 region has the DNA TGTGCCACCAAGGGTAGGCAGGCGAACTATGGCTACACCTTC.